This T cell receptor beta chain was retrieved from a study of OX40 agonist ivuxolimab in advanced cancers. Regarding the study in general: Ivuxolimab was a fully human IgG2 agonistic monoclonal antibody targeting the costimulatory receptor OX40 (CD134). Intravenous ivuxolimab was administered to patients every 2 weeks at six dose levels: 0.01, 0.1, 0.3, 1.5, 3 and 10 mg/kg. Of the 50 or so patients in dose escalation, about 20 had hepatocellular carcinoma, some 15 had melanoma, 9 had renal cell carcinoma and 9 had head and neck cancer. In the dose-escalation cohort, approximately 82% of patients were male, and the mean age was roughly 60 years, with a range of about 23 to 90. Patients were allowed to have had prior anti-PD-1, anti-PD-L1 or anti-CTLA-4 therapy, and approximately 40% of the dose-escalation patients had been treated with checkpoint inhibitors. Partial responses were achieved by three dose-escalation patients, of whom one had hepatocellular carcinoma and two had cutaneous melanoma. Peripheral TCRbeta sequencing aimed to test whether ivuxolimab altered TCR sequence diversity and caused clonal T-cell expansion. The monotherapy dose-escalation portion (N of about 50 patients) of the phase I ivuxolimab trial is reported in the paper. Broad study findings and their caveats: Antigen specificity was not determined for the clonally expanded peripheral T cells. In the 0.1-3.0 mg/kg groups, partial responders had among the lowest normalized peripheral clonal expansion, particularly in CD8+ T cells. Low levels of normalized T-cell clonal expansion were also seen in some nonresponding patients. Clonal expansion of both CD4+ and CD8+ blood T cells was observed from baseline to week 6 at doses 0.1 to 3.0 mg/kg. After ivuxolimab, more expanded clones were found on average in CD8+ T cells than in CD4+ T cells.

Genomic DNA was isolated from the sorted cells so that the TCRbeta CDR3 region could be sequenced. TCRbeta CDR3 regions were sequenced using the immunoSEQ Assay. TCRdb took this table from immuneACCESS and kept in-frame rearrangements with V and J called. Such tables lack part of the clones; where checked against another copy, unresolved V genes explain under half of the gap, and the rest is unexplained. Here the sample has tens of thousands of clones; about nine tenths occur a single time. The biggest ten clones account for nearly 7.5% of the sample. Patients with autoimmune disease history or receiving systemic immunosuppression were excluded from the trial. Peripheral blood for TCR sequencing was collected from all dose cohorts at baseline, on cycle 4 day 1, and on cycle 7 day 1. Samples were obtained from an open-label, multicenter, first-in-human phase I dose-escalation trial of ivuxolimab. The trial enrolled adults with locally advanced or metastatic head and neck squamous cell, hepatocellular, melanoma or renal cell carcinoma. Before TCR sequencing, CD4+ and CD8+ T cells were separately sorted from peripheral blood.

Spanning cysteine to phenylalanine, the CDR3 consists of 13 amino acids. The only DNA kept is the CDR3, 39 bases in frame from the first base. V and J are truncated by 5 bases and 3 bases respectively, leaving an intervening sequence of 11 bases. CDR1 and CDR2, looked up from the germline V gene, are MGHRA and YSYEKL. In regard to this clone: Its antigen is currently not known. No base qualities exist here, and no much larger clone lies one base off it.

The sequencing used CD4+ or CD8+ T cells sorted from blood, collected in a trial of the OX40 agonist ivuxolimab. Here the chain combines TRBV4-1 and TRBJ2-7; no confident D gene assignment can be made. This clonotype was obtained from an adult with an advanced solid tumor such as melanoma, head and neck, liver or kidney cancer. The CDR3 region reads CASSVGPNYEQYF. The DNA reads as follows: TGCGCCAGCAGCGTCGGACCAAACTACGAGCAGTACTTC.